This entry concerns a single T cell receptor beta chain. The same CDR3 also results from other DNA sequences found in this sample. An assay was performed, and its level was deep. DNA from unsorted PBMC was sequenced on ten immunoSEQ deep assay plates. Clones were sequenced by immunoSEQ multiplex PCR, and TCRdb holds only the in-frame ones, with some missing. In the table there are some 450,000 clones, 75% to 80% of which are singletons. The data derive from a study of shared clonotypes between healthy human individuals. Donors were healthy HIV-negative adults without recently reported acute infections or vaccinations. The material sequenced was PBMCs. The receptor was isolated from a woman in her 40s in good health. Some clones in this sample may be carry-over from other donors' samples.

The CDR3 DNA follows: TGTGCCAGCAGTTTAGGCAGCACAGATACGCAGTATTTT. Translation gives CASSLGSTDTQYF. The chain uses TRBV28 and TRBJ2-3; D ambiguous. Germline CDR1 is MDHEN and CDR2 is SYDVKM. V was shortened by 2 bases and J by 0 bases, with 3 bases between the two germline ends. The CDR3 is 13 amino acids.